This T cell receptor (beta chain) was found in a study of blood T cell repertoires in COVID-19. Study information: Sites in the United States, Italy and Spain provided acute and convalescent COVID-19 samples.

Deletions cut 7 bases from V and 10 bases from J, with 22 bases between. This CDR3 is built from 14 residues. Germline lookup yields CDR1 LNHDA and CDR2 SQIVND (reference sequence). In the study's own analysis: The authors estimated nucleated cell counts from reference gene primer amplification. Profiled with immunoSEQ multiplex PCR; TCRdb holds only in-frame clones, not every one. V and J calls and clone size are given by that table; D and trimming were obtained from the DNA. The sample has approximately 100,000 clones; approximately 89% are singletons. The V call is TRBV19, the J call TRBJ1-1; D might be TRBD1 (5 bases). The receptor was isolated from a woman in her 30s with acute or convalescent COVID-19. Sequenced sample: peripheral blood. CDR3 in DNA: TGTGCCAGTACCCCGGGGCGGGGGTCGCGGGGAGCTTTCTTT. Translation: CASTPGRGSRGAFF.